The source of this TCR beta chain is a study of blood T cell repertoires in COVID-19. The assay was immunoSEQ multiplex PCR, and TCRdb's table has in-frame clones only and misses some. The table has 250,000 to 300,000 clones, about 90% seen once; the top ten hold 1.9%. Germline loops: CDR1 MNHEY, CDR2 SMNVEV (reference sequence). CDR3 size: 16 residues. Unmatched junction bases numbered 12, after V lost 6 bases and J lost 4 bases. The TCR originated in a woman aged 60 to 75 who had recovered from COVID-19. This chain uses TRBV27 with TRBJ2-7; 10 nucleotides agree with TRBD1. Source material: PBMCs or T cells enriched from blood (not recorded which). CDR3 region: CASRRISPGQGYEQYF. As DNA, the CDR3 is TGTGCCAGCAGACGAATATCTCCGGGACAGGGGTACGAGCAGTACTTC.